This record covers a single T cell receptor (beta chain). Its antigen is still unknown. This entry belongs to a study of chemoradiotherapy in HPV16-positive cancers. Over chemoradiotherapy, repertoires were sampled more than once. Study-wide results and limits: HPV-specific T cells were functionally defined from only two HPV16-positive patients.

Trimming stripped 6 bases from V and 4 bases from J, with 10 bases between. CDR1 and CDR2 from the germline V gene are SNHLY and FYNNEI. The length of the CDR3 is 12 residues. Here immunoSEQ multiplex PCR was the method, and the copy in TCRdb shows in-frame clones only, minus some. The table shows 7,000 to 8,500 clones, with approximately 90% occurring only once. The chain has TRBV2 and TRBJ2-7, with a possible D match to TRBD2 (5 bases). The starting material was tumor tissue, obtained from a patient who underwent chemoradiotherapy. The receptor comes from a human donor with HPV-associated anogenital cancer. CDR3 sequence (DNA): TGTGCCAGCAGCAGAACTAGTTACGAGCAGTACTTC. Protein: CASSRTSYEQYF.